Below are 13 T cell receptor beta chains sequenced from a single sample in a study of T cell clonality in common variable immunodeficiency. Points from the study as a whole: Common variable immunodeficiency TCR beta sequences reportedly had fewer deletions and N-nucleotide insertions.

The antigens these receptors bind are not known. Data came from immunoSEQ multiplex PCR; TCRdb stores just in-frame clones and leaves some out. Altogether several thousand clones were found in the sample, and no singletons occur. Material for sequencing was peripheral blood mononuclear cells. These receptors came from a human donor with common variable immunodeficiency.

This clone was found many times. The read ends 3 residues shy of where the CDR3 ends; the end is completed using the germline J gene. The V call is TRBV29-1, the J call TRBJ2-7, with D perhaps matching TRBD1 (6 bases). The CDR3 consists of 13 residues. Trimming removed 4 bases at V and 0 bases at J, with 10 bases between. Germline V lookup: CDR1 SQVTM, CDR2 ANQGSEA. The sequenced part of the CDR3 DNA is TGCAGCGTTGGGACAGCGTTCTCCTACGAG. As protein: CSVGTAFSYE. The whole CDR3 sequence reads CSVGTAFSYEQYF.

This clone came up many times. The CDR3 end falls 3 residues outside the read, so it is completed with the germline J gene. V is TRBV5-1 and J is TRBJ1-5, with a weak D call TRBD1 (5 bases). V gave up 7 bases and J gave up 4 bases, with 12 bases separating them. CDR3 length: 13 residues. CDR1 is SGHRS and CDR2 is YFSETQ in the germline V gene. The CDR3 reads CASSREGNQPQHF. The CDR3 DNA, read in part, is TGCGCCAGCTCCAGGGAGGGAAATCAGCCC.

The table lists this clone with many counts. The read stops 3 residues short of the end of the CDR3; the missing end is completed from the germline J gene. The rearrangement joins TRBV20-1 to TRBJ2-1; 7 bases map to TRBD1. V shed 6 bases, J shed 8 bases, and the junction held 4 bases outside the gene matches. CDR3 length: 11 amino acids. CDR1 is DFQATT and CDR2 is SNEGSKA in the germline V gene (reference sequence). Incomplete CDR3 DNA: TGCAGTGCAAGACAGGGCGATGAG. Its protein product is CSARQGDE. The whole CDR3 reads CSARQGDEQFF.

This clone came up many times. The read finishes 3 residues shy of the CDR3 end, and the germline J gene is used to complete it. The chain combines TRBV19 with TRBJ2-7, with 13 positions matching TRBD2. V trimming: 4 bases; J trimming: 2 bases; junction bases outside the gene matches: 2. The V gene's germline CDR1 is LNHDA and CDR2 SQIVND (reference sequence). This CDR3 has 15 residues. CDR3 residues: CASSSGTSGTYEQYF. The CDR3 DNA, read in part, is TGTGCCAGTAGTAGCGGGACTAGCGGGACCTACGAG.

This clone was recorded many times. The read ends 3 residues before the CDR3 terminus; that terminus is restored from the germline J gene. This chain uses TRBV20-1 with TRBJ1-2; a possible D gene is TRBD1 (6 bases). CDR1 is DFQATT, CDR2 SNEGSKA, per germline (reference sequence). The CDR3 consists of 14 residues. The V and J ends lost 3 bases and 4 bases respectively, with 15 bases between them. CDR3 DNA (partial): TGCAGTGCTAGGAGGACAGCGAGCGGCTATGGC. This gives the protein CSARRTASGYG. The full CDR3 is CSARRTASGYGYTF.

This clone was observed a handful of times. From the germline J gene comes the end of the CDR3, since the read stops 3 residues before it. The sample carries other DNA sequences with the same CDR3. This chain links TRBV6-1 with TRBJ2-7; TRBD2 matches 9 bases. Looked up from germline, CDR1 is MNHNS and CDR2 is SASEGT. V lost 6 bases and J lost 5; bases outside the gene matches: 17. This CDR3 spans 17 amino acids. Incomplete CDR3 DNA: TGTGCCAGCAGCGAACTCCCGTGGCGGGAGGGCCAGCACGAG. This codes for CASSELPWREGQHE. The CDR3, in full, reads CASSELPWREGQHEQYF.

This clone was detected ten times or more. Partial CDR3 DNA: TGTGCCAGCTCACCACCTGTCGGACAGGGGGTCACCGGGGAG. Translated, it gives CASSPPVGQGVTGE. The full-length CDR3 reads as CASSPPVGQGVTGELFF. V is TRBV18 and J is TRBJ2-2, with 10 positions matching TRBD1. The missing CDR3 end, 3 residues past where the read stops, is filled in from the germline J gene. Trimming at V came to 0 bases and at J to 4 bases, leaving 5 bases not matched to a gene. The germline V gene has CDR1 KGHSH and CDR2 LQKENI. This CDR3 has 17 amino acids.

The sample holds many counts of this clone. Read data end 3 residues before the CDR3 end; the end is taken from the germline J gene. The genes are TRBV5-4 and TRBJ1-6; TRBD1 aligns across 9 bases. The germline V gene encodes CDR1 SGHNT and CDR2 YYREEE (reference sequence). The CDR3 has 16 amino acids. The V gene end was trimmed by 0 bases and the J gene end by 7 bases; junction bases not matched to a gene: 5. The CDR3 loop reads CASSLDPDRGNSPLHF. The sequenced CDR3 bases are TGTGCCAGCAGCTTGGACCCGGACAGGGGAAATTCACCC.

Many counts were recorded for this clone. The CDR3 end is not reached by the read, which stops 3 residues before it; the germline J gene fills it in. V is TRBV19 and J is TRBJ2-5; 14 nucleotides match TRBD2. CDR1 is LNHDA, CDR2 SQIVND, per germline (reference sequence). The CDR3 is made up of 16 amino acids. The junction had 6 bases not matched to a gene; V was cut back by 4 bases and J by 5 bases. The sequenced CDR3 bases are TGTGCCAGTAGTAGACTAGCGGGAGGGCCTCTTGAGACC. Its translation: CASSRLAGGPLET. The full CDR3 reads CASSRLAGGPLETQYF. Looking up the rest from reference TRBV19 and TRBJ2-5 gives the full variable domain: DGGITQSPKYLFRKEGQNVTLSCEQNLNHDAMYWYRQDPGQGLRLIYYSQIVNDFQKGDIAEGYSVSREKKESFPLTVTSAQKNPTAFYLCASSRLAGGPLETQYFGPGTRLLVL.

This clone has ten or more counts. The missing CDR3 end, 3 residues past where the read stops, is filled in from the germline J gene. The chain combines TRBV5-5 with TRBJ1-1; D is possibly TRBD1 (5 bases). The germline V and J ends were trimmed by 5 bases and 4 bases, with 9 bases remaining between them. This CDR3 region has 12 residues. CDR1 is SGHKS, CDR2 YYEKEE, per germline (reference sequence). The CDR3 DNA, read in part, is TGTGCCAGCAGTCCAGGGTTCACTGAA. This encodes CASSPGFTE. The full CDR3 protein is CASSPGFTEAFF.

This clone was detected many times. Read coverage stops 3 residues before the CDR3 terminus; the germline J gene supplies the remainder. This chain links TRBV24-1 with TRBJ2-3, with D perhaps TRBD2 (6 bases). V was clipped by 4 bases and J by 2 bases, with 18 bases between them. Looked up from germline, CDR1 is KGHDR and CDR2 is SFDVKD. The CDR3 is 17 residues long. The CDR3 protein is CATSDPTRDSYTDTQYF. The CDR3 bases that were read are TGTGCCACCAGTGACCCAACCCGGGACTCTTACACAGATACG.

By sample share, this clone is medium-sized. The read finishes 3 residues shy of the CDR3 end, and the germline J gene is used to complete it. This sequence joins TRBV28 and TRBJ1-1; 12 bases map to TRBD1. The CDR3 covers 14 residues. The germline V gene encodes CDR1 MDHEN and CDR2 SYDVKM. Incomplete CDR3 DNA: TGTGCCAGCAGGCCCGGGACAGGGGGCCAGGGA. Translated, it gives CASRPGTGGQG. The full CDR3 sequence reads CASRPGTGGQGAFF.

By frequency in the sample, this clone is medium-sized. The read halts 3 residues ahead of the CDR3 end, with the missing end drawn from the germline J gene. The chain recombines TRBV11-3 with TRBJ1-1; D not resolved. The CDR3 is 13 residues long. The V gene's germline CDR1 is SGHNT and CDR2 YENEEA. The V end was cut by 0 bases, the J end by 6 bases, with 8 bases between. The CDR3 sequence: CASSLEPVAEAFF. The CDR3 DNA, read in part, is TGTGCCAGCAGCTTAGAACCGGTGGCTGAA.